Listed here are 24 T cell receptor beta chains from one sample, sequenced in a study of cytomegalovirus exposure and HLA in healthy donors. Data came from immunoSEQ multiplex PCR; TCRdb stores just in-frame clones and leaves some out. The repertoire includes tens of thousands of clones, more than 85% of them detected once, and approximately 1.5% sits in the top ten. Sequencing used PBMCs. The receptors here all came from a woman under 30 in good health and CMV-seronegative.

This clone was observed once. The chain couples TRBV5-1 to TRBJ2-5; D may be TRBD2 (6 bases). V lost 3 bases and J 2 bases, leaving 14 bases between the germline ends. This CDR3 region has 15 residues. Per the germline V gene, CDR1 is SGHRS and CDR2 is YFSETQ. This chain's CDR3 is CASSYGGAGQETQYF. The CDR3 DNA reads TGCGCCAGCAGCTATGGAGGGGCGGGACAAGAGACCCAGTACTTC.

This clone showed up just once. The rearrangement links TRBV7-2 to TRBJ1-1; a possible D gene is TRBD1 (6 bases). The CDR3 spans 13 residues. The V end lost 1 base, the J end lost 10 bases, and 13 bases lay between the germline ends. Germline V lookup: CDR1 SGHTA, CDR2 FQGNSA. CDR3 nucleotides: TGTGCCAGCAGCTTAGGGCCGGACAGAGGAGCTTTCTTT. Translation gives CASSLGPDRGAFF.

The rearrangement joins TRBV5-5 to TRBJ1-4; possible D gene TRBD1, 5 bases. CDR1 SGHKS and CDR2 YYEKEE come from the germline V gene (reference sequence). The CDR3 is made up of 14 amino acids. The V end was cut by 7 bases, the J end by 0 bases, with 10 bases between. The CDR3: CASGGSPTNEKLFF. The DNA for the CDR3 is TGTGCCAGCGGGGGGAGTCCAACTAATGAAAAACTGTTTTTT.

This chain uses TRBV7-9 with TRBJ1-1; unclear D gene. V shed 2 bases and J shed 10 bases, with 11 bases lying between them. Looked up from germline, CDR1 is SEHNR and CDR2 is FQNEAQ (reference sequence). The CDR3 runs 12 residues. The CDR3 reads CASSLPGVGAFF. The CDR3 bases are TGTGCCAGCAGCTTACCAGGTGTTGGAGCTTTCTTT. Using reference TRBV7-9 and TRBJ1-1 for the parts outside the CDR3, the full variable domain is DTGVSQNPRHKITKRGQNVTFRCDPISEHNRLYWYRQTLGQGPEFLTYFQNEAQLEKSRLLSDRFSAERPKGSFSTLEIQRTEQGDSAMYLCASSLPGVGAFFGQGTRLTVV.

CDR3 DNA sequence: TGCGCCAGCAGCTTGGACCCAGCGGGCCTGACCGGGGAGCTGTTTTTT. This encodes CASSLDPAGLTGELFF. V is TRBV5-1 and J is TRBJ2-2; a weak D match, TRBD2 (6 bases). Trimming cost V 0 bases and J 5 bases, with 14 bases left between them. The CDR3 loop spans 16 amino acids. Germline CDR1 reads SGHRS; CDR2 reads YFSETQ.

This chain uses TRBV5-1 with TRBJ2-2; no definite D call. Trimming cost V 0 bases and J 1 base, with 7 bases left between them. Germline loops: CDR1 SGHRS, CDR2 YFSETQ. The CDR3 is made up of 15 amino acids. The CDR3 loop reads CASSLAFKNTGELFF. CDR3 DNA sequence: TGCGCCAGCAGCTTGGCGTTTAAGAACACCGGGGAGCTGTTTTTT.

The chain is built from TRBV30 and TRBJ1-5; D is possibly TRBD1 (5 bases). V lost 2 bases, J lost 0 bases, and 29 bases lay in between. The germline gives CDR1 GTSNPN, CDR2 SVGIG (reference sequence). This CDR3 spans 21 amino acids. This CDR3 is CAWSPVRESAGTSVSNQPQHF. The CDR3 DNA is TGTGCCTGGAGTCCCGTTCGAGAGAGTGCAGGGACTTCGGTTAGCAATCAGCCCCAGCATTTT.

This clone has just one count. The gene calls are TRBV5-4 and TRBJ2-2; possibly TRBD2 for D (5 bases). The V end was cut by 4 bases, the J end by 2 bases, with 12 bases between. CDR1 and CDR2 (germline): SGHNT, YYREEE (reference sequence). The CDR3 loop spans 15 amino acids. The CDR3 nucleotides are TGTGCCAGCAGCGAAAAACGGACTAACACCGGGGAGCTGTTTTTT. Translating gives CASSEKRTNTGELFF.

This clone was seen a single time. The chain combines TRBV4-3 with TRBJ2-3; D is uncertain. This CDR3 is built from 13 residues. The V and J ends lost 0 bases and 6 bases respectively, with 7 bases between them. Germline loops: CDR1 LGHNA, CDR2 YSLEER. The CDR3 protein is CASSQDFSDTQYF. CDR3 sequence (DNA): TGCGCCAGCAGCCAAGATTTTAGTGATACGCAGTATTTT.

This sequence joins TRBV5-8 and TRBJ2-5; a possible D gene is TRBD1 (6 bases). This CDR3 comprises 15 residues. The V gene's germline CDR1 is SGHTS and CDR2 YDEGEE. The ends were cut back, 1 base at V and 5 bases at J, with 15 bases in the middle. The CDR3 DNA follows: TGTGCCAGCAGCTTGACAACAGGGCGGACGGAGACCCAGTACTTC. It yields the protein CASSLTTGRTETQYF.

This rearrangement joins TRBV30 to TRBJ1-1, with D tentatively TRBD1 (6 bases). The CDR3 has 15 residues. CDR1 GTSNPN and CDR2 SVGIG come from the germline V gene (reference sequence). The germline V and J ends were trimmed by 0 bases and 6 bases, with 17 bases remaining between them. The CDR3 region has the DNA TGTGCCTGGAGTGTACAGGGAGGGGCCAACGCTGAAGCTTTCTTT. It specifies CAWSVQGGANAEAFF.

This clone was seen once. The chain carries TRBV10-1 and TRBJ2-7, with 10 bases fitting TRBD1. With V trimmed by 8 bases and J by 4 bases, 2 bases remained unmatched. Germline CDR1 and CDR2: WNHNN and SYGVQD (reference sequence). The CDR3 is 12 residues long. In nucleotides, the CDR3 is TGCGCCAGCCGGGACAGGGGTTACGAGCAGTACTTC. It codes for CASRDRGYEQYF.

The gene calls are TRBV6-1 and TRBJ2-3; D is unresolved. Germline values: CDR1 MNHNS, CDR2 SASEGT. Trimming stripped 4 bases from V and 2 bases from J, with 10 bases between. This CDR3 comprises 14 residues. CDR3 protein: CASSGARYTDTQYF. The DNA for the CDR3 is TGTGCCAGCAGTGGAGCCAGGTACACAGATACGCAGTATTTT.

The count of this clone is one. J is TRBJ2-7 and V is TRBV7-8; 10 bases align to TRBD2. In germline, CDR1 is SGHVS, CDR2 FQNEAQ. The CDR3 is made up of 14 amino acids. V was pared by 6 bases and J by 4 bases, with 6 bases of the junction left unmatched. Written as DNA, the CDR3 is TGTGCCAGCAGTTCCATAGCGGGAGGTTACGAGCAGTACTTC. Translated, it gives CASSSIAGGYEQYF. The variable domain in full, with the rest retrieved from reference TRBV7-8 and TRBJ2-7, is GAGVSQSPRYKVAKRGQDVALRCDPISGHVSLFWYQQALGQGPEFLTYFQNEAQLDKSGLPSDRFFAERPEGSVSTLKIQRTQQEDSAVYLCASSSIAGGYEQYFGPGTRLTVT.

The CDR3, as DNA: TGTGCCAGCAGCGCCCGCTTTGAGGGAAAACTGTTTTTT. This sequence encodes CASSARFEGKLFF. The chain carries TRBV9 and TRBJ1-4, with unresolved D. Looked up from germline, CDR1 is SGDLS and CDR2 is YYNGEE. The CDR3 loop spans 13 amino acids. The V and J ends lost 3 bases and 10 bases respectively, with 13 bases between them.

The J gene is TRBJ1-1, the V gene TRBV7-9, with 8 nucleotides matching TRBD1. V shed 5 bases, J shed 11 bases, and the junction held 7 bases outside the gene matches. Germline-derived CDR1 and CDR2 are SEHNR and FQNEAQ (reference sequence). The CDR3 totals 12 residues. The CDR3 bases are TGTGCCAGCAGCATCAGGGGGCTCGCGGCTTTCTTT. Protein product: CASSIRGLAAFF.

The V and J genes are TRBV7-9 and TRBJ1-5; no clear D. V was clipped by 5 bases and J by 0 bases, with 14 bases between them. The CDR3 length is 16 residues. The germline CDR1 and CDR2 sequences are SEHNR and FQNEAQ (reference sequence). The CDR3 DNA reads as TGTGCCAGCAGCGAATCGCCAGGTTATAGCAATCAGCCCCAGCATTTT. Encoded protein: CASSESPGYSNQPQHF.

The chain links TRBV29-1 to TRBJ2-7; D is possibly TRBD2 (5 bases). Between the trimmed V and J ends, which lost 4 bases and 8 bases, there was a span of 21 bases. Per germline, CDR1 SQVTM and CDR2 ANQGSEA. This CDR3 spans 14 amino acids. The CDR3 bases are TGCAGCGTTGCCGGACTCCTCAGTTCTACGCAGCAGTACTTC. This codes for CSVAGLLSSTQQYF.

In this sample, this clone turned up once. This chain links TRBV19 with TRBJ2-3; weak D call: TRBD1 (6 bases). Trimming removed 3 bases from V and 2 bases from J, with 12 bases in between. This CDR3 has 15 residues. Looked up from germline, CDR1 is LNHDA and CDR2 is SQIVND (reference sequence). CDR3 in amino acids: CASSILTGHTDTQYF. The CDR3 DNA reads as TGTGCCAGTAGTATCTTGACAGGTCACACAGATACGCAGTATTTT.

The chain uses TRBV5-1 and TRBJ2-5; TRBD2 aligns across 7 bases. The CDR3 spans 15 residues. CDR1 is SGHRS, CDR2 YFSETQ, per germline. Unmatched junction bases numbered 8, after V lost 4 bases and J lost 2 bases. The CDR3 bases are TGCGCCAGCAGCCCGGGAGGACAAAGGCAAGAGACCCAGTACTTC. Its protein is CASSPGGQRQETQYF.

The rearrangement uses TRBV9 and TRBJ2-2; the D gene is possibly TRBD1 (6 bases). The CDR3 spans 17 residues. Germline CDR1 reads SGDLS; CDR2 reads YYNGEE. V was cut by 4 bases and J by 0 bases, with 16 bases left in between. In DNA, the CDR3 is TGTGCCAGCAGCCTACTCCGGGACACAGCGAACACCGGGGAGCTGTTTTTT. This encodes CASSLLRDTANTGELFF. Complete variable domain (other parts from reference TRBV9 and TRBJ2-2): DSGVTQTPKHLITATGQRVTLRCSPRSGDLSVYWYQQSLDQGLQFLIQYYNGEERAKGNILERFSAQQFPDLHSELNLSSLELGDSALYFCASSLLRDTANTGELFFGEGSRLTVL.

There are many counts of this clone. CDR3 sequence reads: CASRFGPGGNQPQHF. The CDR3 DNA reads TGTGCCAGCAGATTCGGCCCGGGGGGGAATCAGCCCCAGCATTTT. The chain is built from TRBV6-1 and TRBJ1-5, with D tentatively TRBD1 (5 bases). Trimming took off 6 bases at V and 4 bases at J, with 16 bases between the two ends. Germline lookup yields CDR1 MNHNS and CDR2 SASEGT. The CDR3 totals 15 residues.

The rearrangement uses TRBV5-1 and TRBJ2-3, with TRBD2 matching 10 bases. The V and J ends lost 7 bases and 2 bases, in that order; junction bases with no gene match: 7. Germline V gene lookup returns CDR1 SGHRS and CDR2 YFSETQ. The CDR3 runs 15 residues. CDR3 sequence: CASQELAGPTDTQYF. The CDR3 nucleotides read TGCGCCAGCCAAGAACTAGCGGGACCCACAGATACGCAGTATTTT.

The CDR3 DNA reads TGTGCCAGCAGCTTGTTCCAGTATGGCTACACCTTC. As protein: CASSLFQYGYTF. The chain combines TRBV5-5 with TRBJ1-2; D call uncertain. The CDR3 is 12 residues long. Trimming left V 1 base short and J 5 bases short, with 6 bases between. The germline gives CDR1 SGHKS, CDR2 YYEKEE (reference sequence).